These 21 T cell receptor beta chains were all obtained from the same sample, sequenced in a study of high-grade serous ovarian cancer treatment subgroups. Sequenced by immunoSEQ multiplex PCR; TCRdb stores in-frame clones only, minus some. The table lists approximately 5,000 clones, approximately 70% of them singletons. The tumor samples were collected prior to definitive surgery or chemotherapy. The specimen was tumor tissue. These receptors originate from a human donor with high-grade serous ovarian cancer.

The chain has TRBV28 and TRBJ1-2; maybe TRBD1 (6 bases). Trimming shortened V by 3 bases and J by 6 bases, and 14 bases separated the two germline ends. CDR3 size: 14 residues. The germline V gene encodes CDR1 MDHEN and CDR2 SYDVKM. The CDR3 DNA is TGTGCCAGCAGTTTGGGGGGCGCGAGCGATGGCTACACCTTC. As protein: CASSLGGASDGYTF.

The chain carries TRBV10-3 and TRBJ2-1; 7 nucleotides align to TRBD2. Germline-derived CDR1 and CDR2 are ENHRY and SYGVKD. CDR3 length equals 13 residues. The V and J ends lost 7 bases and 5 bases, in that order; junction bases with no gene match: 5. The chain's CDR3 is CAINTAGDNEQFF. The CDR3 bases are TGTGCCATCAATACGGCGGGGGACAATGAGCAGTTCTTC.

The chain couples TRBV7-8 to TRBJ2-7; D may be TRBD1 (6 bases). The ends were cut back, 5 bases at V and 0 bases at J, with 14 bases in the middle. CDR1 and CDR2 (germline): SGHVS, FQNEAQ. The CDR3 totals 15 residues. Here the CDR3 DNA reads TGTGCCAGCAGCCGCTCGGGACAATACTCCTACGAGCAGTACTTC. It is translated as CASSRSGQYSYEQYF.

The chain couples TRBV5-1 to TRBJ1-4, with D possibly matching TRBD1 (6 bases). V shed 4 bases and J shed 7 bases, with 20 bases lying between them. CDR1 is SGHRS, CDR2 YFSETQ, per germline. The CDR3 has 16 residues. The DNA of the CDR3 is TGCGCCAGCAGCATGTTACAGGGACCCATGAGTGAAAAACTGTTTTTT. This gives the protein CASSMLQGPMSEKLFF.

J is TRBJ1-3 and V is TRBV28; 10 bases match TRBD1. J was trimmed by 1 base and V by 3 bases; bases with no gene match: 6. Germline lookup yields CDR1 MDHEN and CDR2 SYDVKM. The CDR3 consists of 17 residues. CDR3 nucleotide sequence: TGTGCCAGCAGTTTGGGACAGGGGCTTTGGTCTGGAAACACCATATATTTT. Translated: CASSLGQGLWSGNTIYF.

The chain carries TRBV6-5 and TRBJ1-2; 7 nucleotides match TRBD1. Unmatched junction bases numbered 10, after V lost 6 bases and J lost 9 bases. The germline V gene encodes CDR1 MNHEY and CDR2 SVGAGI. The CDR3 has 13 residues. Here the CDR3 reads CASRRDSAQSYTF. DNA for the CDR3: TGTGCCAGCAGGCGGGACAGCGCCCAGAGCTACACCTTC.

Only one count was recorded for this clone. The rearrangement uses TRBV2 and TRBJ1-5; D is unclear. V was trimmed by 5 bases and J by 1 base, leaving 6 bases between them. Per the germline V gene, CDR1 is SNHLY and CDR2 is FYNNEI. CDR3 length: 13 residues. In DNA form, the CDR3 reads TGTGCCAGCAGTTTTTGGAGCAATCAGCCCCAGCATTTT. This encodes CASSFWSNQPQHF.

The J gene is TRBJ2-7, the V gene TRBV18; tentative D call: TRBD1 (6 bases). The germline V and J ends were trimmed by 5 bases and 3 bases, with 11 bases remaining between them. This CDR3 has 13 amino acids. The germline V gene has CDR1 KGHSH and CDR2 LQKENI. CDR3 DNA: TGTGCCAGCTCAAGCGGACAGAGCTACGAGCAGTACTTC. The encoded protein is CASSSGQSYEQYF.

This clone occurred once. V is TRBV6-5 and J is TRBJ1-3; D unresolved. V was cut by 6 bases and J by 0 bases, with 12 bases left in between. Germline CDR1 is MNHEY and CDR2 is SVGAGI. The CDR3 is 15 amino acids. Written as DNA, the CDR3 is TGTGCCAGCAGGGTTACCATCTCCTCTGGAAACACCATATATTTT. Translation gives CASRVTISSGNTIYF.

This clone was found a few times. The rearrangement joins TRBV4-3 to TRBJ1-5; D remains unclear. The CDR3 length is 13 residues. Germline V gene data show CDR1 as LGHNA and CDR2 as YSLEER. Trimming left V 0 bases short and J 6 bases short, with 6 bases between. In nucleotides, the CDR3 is TGCGCCAGCAGCCAAGATCAAGGTCAGCCCCAGCATTTT. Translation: CASSQDQGQPQHF.

In DNA form, the CDR3 reads TGTGCCAGTAGTATTTCAGGGACCCCACGGACTGAAGCTTTCTTT. This sequence encodes CASSISGTPRTEAFF. This rearrangement joins TRBV19 to TRBJ1-1; D may be TRBD1 (5 bases). The germline V gene has CDR1 LNHDA and CDR2 SQIVND (reference sequence). The germline V and J ends were trimmed by 3 bases and 5 bases, with 16 bases remaining between them. The CDR3 is 15 residues long.

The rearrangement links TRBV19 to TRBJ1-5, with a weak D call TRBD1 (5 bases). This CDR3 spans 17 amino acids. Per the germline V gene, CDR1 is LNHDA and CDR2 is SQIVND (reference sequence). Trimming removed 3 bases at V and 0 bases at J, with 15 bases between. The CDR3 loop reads CASSMGTGGYSNQPQHF. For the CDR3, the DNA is TGTGCCAGTAGTATGGGGACGGGAGGATATAGCAATCAGCCCCAGCATTTT.

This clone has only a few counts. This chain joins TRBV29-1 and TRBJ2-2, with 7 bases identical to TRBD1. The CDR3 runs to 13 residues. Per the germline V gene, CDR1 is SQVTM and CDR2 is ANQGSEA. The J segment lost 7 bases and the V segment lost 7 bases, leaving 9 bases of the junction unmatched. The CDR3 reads CSASGTARGELFF. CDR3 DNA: TGCAGCGCCTCCGGGACAGCGCGCGGGGAGCTGTTTTTT.

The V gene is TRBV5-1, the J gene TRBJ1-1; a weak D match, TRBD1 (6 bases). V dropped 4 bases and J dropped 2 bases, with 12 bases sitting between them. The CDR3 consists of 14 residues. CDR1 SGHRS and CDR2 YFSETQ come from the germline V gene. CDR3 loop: CASSHKGDNTEAFF. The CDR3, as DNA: TGCGCCAGCAGCCATAAGGGGGACAACACTGAAGCTTTCTTT. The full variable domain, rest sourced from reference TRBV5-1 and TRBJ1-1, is KAGVTQTPRYLIKTRGQQVTLSCSPISGHRSVSWYQQTPGQGLQFLFEYFSETQRNKGNFPGRFSGRQFSNSRSEMNVSTLELGDSALYLCASSHKGDNTEAFFGQGTRLTVV.

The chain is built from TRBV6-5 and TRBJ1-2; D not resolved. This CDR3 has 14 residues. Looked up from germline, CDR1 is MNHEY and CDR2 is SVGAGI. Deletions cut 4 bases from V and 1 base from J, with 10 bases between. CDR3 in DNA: TGTGCCAGCAGTTGGTCCGCGGTTAACTATGGCTACACCTTC. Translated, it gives CASSWSAVNYGYTF.

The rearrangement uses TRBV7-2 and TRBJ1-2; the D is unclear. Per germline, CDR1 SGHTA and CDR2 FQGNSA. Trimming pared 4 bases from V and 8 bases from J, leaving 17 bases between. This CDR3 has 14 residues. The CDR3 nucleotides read TGTGCCAGCAGCTCAGGAACCATTGGGAAAGGCTACACCTTC. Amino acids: CASSSGTIGKGYTF.

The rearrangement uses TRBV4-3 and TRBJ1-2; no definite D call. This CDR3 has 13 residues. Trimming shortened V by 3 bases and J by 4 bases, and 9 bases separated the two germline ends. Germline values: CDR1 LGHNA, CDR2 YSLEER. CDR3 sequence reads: CASSHIGIYGYTF. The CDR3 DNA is TGCGCCAGCAGCCACATTGGGATCTATGGCTACACCTTC.

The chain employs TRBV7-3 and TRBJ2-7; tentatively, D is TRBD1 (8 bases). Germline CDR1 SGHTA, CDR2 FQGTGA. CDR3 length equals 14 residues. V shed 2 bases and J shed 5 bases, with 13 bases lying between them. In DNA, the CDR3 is TGTGCCAGCAGCTTACAGGGGGCGGGAGACGAGCAGTACTTC. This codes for CASSLQGAGDEQYF.

The CDR3 here is CASSEWKDEKLFF. DNA of the CDR3: TGTGCCAGCAGTGAATGGAAGGACGAAAAACTGTTTTTT. The rearrangement uses TRBV25-1 and TRBJ1-4; D is undetermined. This CDR3 comprises 13 residues. CDR1 MGHDK and CDR2 SYGVNS come from the germline V gene. The V gene lost 1 base and the J gene lost 8 bases, with 8 bases spanning the gap.

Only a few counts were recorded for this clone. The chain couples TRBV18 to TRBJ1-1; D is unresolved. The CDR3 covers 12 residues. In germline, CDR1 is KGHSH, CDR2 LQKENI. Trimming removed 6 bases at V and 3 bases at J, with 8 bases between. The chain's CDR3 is CASSYGDTEAFF. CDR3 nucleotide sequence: TGTGCCAGCTCCTACGGGGACACTGAAGCTTTCTTT. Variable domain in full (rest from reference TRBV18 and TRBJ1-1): NAGVMQNPRHLVRRRGQEARLRCSPMKGHSHVYWYRQLPEEGLKFMVYLQKENIIDESGMPKERFSAEFPKEGPSILRIQQVVRGDSAAYFCASSYGDTEAFFGQGTRLTVV.

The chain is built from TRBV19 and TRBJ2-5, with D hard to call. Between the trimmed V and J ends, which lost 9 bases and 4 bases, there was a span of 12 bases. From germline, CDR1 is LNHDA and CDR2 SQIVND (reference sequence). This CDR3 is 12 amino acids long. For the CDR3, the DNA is TGTGCCAGCAGACGGGCTGGAGAGACCCAGTACTTC. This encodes CASRRAGETQYF. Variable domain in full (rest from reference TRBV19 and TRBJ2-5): DGGITQSPKYLFRKEGQNVTLSCEQNLNHDAMYWYRQDPGQGLRLIYYSQIVNDFQKGDIAEGYSVSREKKESFPLTVTSAQKNPTAFYLCASRRAGETQYFGPGTRLLVL.